The present TCR beta chain was sequenced within a study of identical twins. MiXCR, applied by TCRdb to the 5' RACE reads, yields one record per CDR3 protein. The table shows around 490,000 distinct CDR3 sequences, with approximately 16% occurring only once. The same specimen was also included in a second study, on yellow fever vaccine responses in identical twins.

The sequence was collected from a woman aged 18-30 years in good health. The sequencing sample was made of CD4+ T cells sorted from blood.

CDR3 in amino acids: CASSQDSTTDTQYF. In DNA, the CDR3 is TGCGCCAGCAGCCAAGATAGTACCACAGATACGCAGTATTTT. This rearrangement joins TRBV4-1 to TRBJ2-3; D is unclear. Between the trimmed V and J ends, which lost 0 bases and 2 bases, there was a span of 6 bases. The CDR3 is 14 amino acids. Germline CDR1 and CDR2: MGHRA and YSYEKL.